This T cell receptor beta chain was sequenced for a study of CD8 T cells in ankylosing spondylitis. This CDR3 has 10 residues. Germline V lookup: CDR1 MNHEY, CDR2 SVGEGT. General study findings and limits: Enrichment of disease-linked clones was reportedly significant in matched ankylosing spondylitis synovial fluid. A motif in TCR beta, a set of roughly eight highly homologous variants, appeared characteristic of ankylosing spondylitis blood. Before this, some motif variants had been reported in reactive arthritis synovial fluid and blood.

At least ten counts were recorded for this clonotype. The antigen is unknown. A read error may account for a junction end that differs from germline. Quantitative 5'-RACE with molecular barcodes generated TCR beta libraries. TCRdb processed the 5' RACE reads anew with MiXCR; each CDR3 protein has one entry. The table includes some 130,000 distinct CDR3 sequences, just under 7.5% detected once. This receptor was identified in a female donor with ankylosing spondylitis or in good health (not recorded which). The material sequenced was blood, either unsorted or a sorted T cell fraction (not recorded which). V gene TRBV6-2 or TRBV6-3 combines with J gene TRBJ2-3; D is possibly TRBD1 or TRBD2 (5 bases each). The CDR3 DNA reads TGTGCCTCGGGGACCCGGAGCTTCGATTTT. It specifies CASGTRSFDF.